The 25 T cell receptor beta chains presented below share a single source sample, sequenced in a study of vaccination effects on CD4 cells after COVID-19. Culture lasted about ten days before CD4+ T cell isolation. Here immunoSEQ multiplex PCR was the method, and the copy in TCRdb shows in-frame clones only, minus some. The sample has under 60,000 clones, around 63% seen once; the top ten hold roughly 6%. Antigens for these TCRs are unknown. Sample: CD4+ T cells from PBMCs cultured without peptide, taken before COVID-19 vaccination. Source of these receptors: a human donor who received a COVID-19 vaccine.

This clone came up a few times. This chain joins TRBV5-6 and TRBJ2-1; D is possibly TRBD2 (5 bases). The CDR3 extends over 15 amino acids. V lost 5 bases and J lost 0, with 12 bases in between. Germline assignment: CDR1 SGHDT and CDR2 YYEEEE. Here the CDR3 reads CASRASLSSYNEQFF. The CDR3 DNA follows: TGTGCCAGCAGAGCTAGCTTAAGCTCCTACAATGAGCAGTTCTTC.

The chain uses TRBV24-1 and TRBJ1-2; the match to TRBD1 covers 11 bases. V trimming: 4 bases; J trimming: 4 bases; junction bases outside the gene matches: 4. The CDR3 has 15 amino acids. Germline CDR1 and CDR2: KGHDR and SFDVKD. The chain's CDR3 is CATSETGTGGYGYTF. The CDR3 region has the DNA TGTGCCACCAGTGAGACCGGGACAGGGGGCTATGGCTACACCTTC.

The chain links TRBV6-2 or TRBV6-3 to TRBJ2-5; D unclear. The CDR3 has 15 residues. Germline-derived CDR1 and CDR2 are MNHEY and SVGEGT. Trimming shortened V by 0 bases and J by 4 bases, and 12 bases separated the two germline ends. CDR3 residues: CASSYSSRSLETQYF. The DNA for the CDR3 is TGTGCCAGCAGTTACTCGAGTAGGTCGCTAGAGACCCAGTACTTC.

This clone was counted only a few times. This rearrangement joins TRBV5-5 to TRBJ1-3; D not resolved. The CDR3 covers 13 residues. V lost 0 bases and J 4 bases, leaving 5 bases between the germline ends. From germline, CDR1 is SGHKS and CDR2 YYEKEE (reference sequence). The CDR3 sequence is CASSLGRGNTIYF. CDR3 nucleotides: TGTGCCAGCAGCTTGGGAAGGGGAAACACCATATATTTT.

The genes are TRBV11-2 and TRBJ1-2; possibly TRBD1 for D (5 bases). Between the trimmed V and J ends, which lost 4 bases and 6 bases, there was a span of 18 bases. Per the germline V gene, CDR1 is SGHAT and CDR2 is FQNNGV. The CDR3 is made up of 15 amino acids. CDR3 DNA: TGTGCCAGCAGCTCCGTGGGTGGGTCAGGGCATGGCTACACCTTC. Its translation is CASSSVGGSGHGYTF.

The gene calls are TRBV7-2 and TRBJ2-3; 14 nucleotides agree with TRBD2. The CDR3 is 16 amino acids. Germline V CDR1 and CDR2: SGHTA, FQGNSA. Trimming took 4 bases from V and 1 from J; bases not matched to a gene: 1. Here the CDR3 reads CASSSGLAGGTDTQYF. CDR3 coding DNA: TGTGCCAGCAGCTCGGGACTAGCGGGGGGCACAGATACGCAGTATTTT.

In regard to this clone: The same CDR3 also results from other DNA sequences found in this sample. The gene calls are TRBV3-1 (or the pseudogene TRBV3-2) and TRBJ1-2; a possible D gene is TRBD1 (5 bases). V was trimmed by 1 base and J by 5 bases, leaving 11 bases between them. CDR3 length equals 14 residues. Germline assignment: CDR1 LGHDT and CDR2 YNNKEL (reference sequence). CDR3 region: CASSQGGSRYGYTF. The CDR3, as DNA: TGTGCCAGCAGCCAAGGGGGGAGTCGGTATGGCTACACCTTC.

This chain links TRBV6-5 with TRBJ1-2, with 7 positions matching TRBD1. The J segment lost 4 bases and the V segment lost 10 bases, leaving 9 bases of the junction unmatched. Germline CDR1 and CDR2: MNHEY and SVGAGI. The CDR3 is 13 amino acids. Here the CDR3 DNA reads TGTGCCACCTCCGACAGGGCCTTCTATGGCTACACCTTC. It yields the protein CATSDRAFYGYTF.

The chain couples TRBV4-1 to TRBJ2-2; D possibly corresponds to TRBD2 (6 bases). The CDR3 runs to 15 residues. Trimming took off 1 base at V and 7 bases at J, with 13 bases between the two ends. Germline V CDR1 and CDR2: MGHRA, YSYEKL. CDR3 DNA: TGCGCCAGCAGCCAAGGGTACGGGGGTGGCGGGGAGCTGTTTTTT. Its translation: CASSQGYGGGGELFF.

This chain uses TRBV5-1 with TRBJ1-1; 9 nucleotides agree with TRBD1. CDR3 length: 14 amino acids. CDR1 and CDR2 from the germline V gene are SGHRS and YFSETQ. With 0 bases clipped from V and 8 bases from J, the junction kept 5 bases outside the gene matches. The CDR3 sequence is CASSLEQGAWEAFF. The CDR3, as DNA: TGCGCCAGCAGCTTGGAACAGGGGGCATGGGAAGCTTTCTTT.

J is TRBJ1-2 and V is TRBV6-5, with D perhaps matching TRBD1 (5 bases). Trimming left V 5 bases short and J 9 bases short, with 10 bases between. Germline CDR1 is MNHEY and CDR2 is SVGAGI. The CDR3 totals 11 residues. CDR3 protein: CASSRRQSYTF. CDR3 in DNA: TGTGCCAGCAGTCGCCGACAGAGCTACACCTTC.

The chain employs TRBV19 and TRBJ1-2; the match to TRBD1 covers 10 bases. Germline V gene lookup returns CDR1 LNHDA and CDR2 SQIVND (reference sequence). The CDR3 loop spans 18 amino acids. Unmatched junction bases numbered 14, after V lost 7 bases and J lost 0 bases. The CDR3 DNA is TGTGCCAGTAACCACAACCGGGACAGGGGAAATACTAACTATGGCTACACCTTC. Protein: CASNHNRDRGNTNYGYTF. Filled out from reference TRBV19 and TRBJ1-2, the complete variable domain reads DGGITQSPKYLFRKEGQNVTLSCEQNLNHDAMYWYRQDPGQGLRLIYYSQIVNDFQKGDIAEGYSVSREKKESFPLTVTSAQKNPTAFYLCASNHNRDRGNTNYGYTFGSGTRLTVV.

The CDR3 DNA is TGTGCCAGCAGCTTAAGCGGGGGCACTGAAGCTTTCTTT. Its protein is CASSLSGGTEAFF. V usage is TRBV11-3 and J usage is TRBJ1-1, with a tentative D call TRBD1 (5 bases). The V end was cut by 2 bases, the J end by 4 bases, with 8 bases between. Looked up from germline, CDR1 is SGHNT and CDR2 is YENEEA. The CDR3 totals 13 residues. Looking up the rest from reference TRBV11-3 and TRBJ1-1 gives the full variable domain: EAGVVQSPRYKIIEKKQPVAFWCNPISGHNTLYWYLQNLGQGPELLIRYENEEAVDDSQLPKDRFSAERLKGVDSTLKIQPAELGDSAVYLCASSLSGGTEAFFGQGTRLTVV.

This chain uses TRBV5-1 with TRBJ2-1; D is possibly TRBD2 (5 bases). V lost 0 bases, J lost 0 bases, and 10 bases lay in between. Germline lookup yields CDR1 SGHRS and CDR2 YFSETQ. CDR3 length: 16 amino acids. The CDR3 protein is CASSLEAASSYNEQFF. For the CDR3, the DNA is TGCGCCAGCAGCTTGGAAGCGGCCAGCTCCTACAATGAGCAGTTCTTC.

This clone was found a few times. The chain combines TRBV7-9 with TRBJ1-2; no clear D gene. V lost 4 bases and J lost 8, with 11 bases in between. The CDR3 covers 12 residues. The germline CDR1 and CDR2 sequences are SEHNR and FQNEAQ (reference sequence). The CDR3 protein is CASSSGERGYTF. DNA for the CDR3: TGTGCCAGCAGCTCCGGGGAGAGGGGCTACACCTTC.

The table lists this clone with a count of one. The rearrangement links TRBV7-9 to TRBJ2-2; D remains ambiguous. The CDR3 is made up of 14 amino acids. V gave up 2 bases and J gave up 4 bases, with 8 bases separating them. Germline V gene sequence: CDR1 SEHNR, CDR2 FQNEAQ (reference sequence). The CDR3: CASSLIGITGELFF. For the CDR3, the DNA is TGTGCCAGCAGCTTAATAGGGATCACCGGGGAGCTGTTTTTT.

This clone showed up just a few times. The V and J genes are TRBV6-5 and TRBJ1-1; D is perhaps TRBD1 (5 bases). The V gene's germline CDR1 is MNHEY and CDR2 SVGAGI. V was cut by 4 bases and J by 7 bases, with 13 bases left in between. This CDR3 spans 13 amino acids. CDR3 sequence reads: CASSSPGKGEAFF. DNA for the CDR3: TGTGCCAGCAGTTCTCCAGGGAAGGGTGAAGCTTTCTTT.

The sample holds one count of this clone. The chain combines TRBV11-3 with TRBJ2-3; TRBD2 matches 7 bases. Germline CDR1 and CDR2: SGHNT and YENEEA. V trimming: 6 bases; J trimming: 2 bases; junction bases outside the gene matches: 8. The CDR3 consists of 15 residues. The CDR3 region has the DNA TGTGCCAGCAGTCCGTCGGCGGGAGCCACAGATACGCAGTATTTT. Its translation is CASSPSAGATDTQYF. The whole variable domain, remainder taken from reference TRBV11-3 and TRBJ2-3, is EAGVVQSPRYKIIEKKQPVAFWCNPISGHNTLYWYLQNLGQGPELLIRYENEEAVDDSQLPKDRFSAERLKGVDSTLKIQPAELGDSAVYLCASSPSAGATDTQYFGPGTRLTVL.

J is TRBJ1-4 and V is TRBV5-1; 8 nucleotides line up with TRBD1. The CDR3 loop spans 16 amino acids. V trimming: 6 bases; J trimming: 4 bases; junction bases outside the gene matches: 11. Germline-derived CDR1 and CDR2 are SGHRS and YFSETQ. This chain's CDR3 is CASTQGAPGSNEKLFF. CDR3 bases: TGCGCCAGCACTCAGGGGGCGCCGGGAAGTAATGAAAAACTGTTTTTT.

This clone was counted only a few times. The rearrangement joins TRBV7-2 to TRBJ1-1, with a tentative D call TRBD1 (6 bases). From germline, CDR1 is SGHTA and CDR2 FQGNSA. V shed 2 bases and J shed 4 bases, with 14 bases lying between them. This CDR3 is built from 15 residues. CDR3 sequence: CASSLSQGLGTEAFF. CDR3 DNA: TGTGCCAGCAGCTTATCTCAGGGGTTGGGCACTGAAGCTTTCTTT.

V and J are TRBV19 and TRBJ1-3; D unclear. V was cut by 4 bases and J by 4 bases, with 5 bases left in between. CDR1 is LNHDA, CDR2 SQIVND, per germline (reference sequence). The CDR3 is 12 amino acids. This chain's CDR3 is CASSTSGNTIYF. The CDR3, as DNA: TGTGCCAGTAGTACCTCGGGAAACACCATATATTTT.

V usage is TRBV19 and J usage is TRBJ2-7; 11 nucleotides align to TRBD2. Germline assignment: CDR1 LNHDA and CDR2 SQIVND (reference sequence). The CDR3 runs 15 residues. J was trimmed by 3 bases and V by 5 bases; bases with no gene match: 6. The CDR3 DNA follows: TGTGCCAGTAGTCCGGTAGCGGGGGGGGGCTACGAGCAGTACTTC. This sequence encodes CASSPVAGGGYEQYF.

This clone was seen a few times. The chain is built from TRBV19 and TRBJ2-1, with a possible D match to TRBD2 (6 bases). CDR1 and CDR2 from the germline V gene are LNHDA and SQIVND (reference sequence). This CDR3 spans 15 amino acids. V lost 4 bases and J lost 0, with 10 bases in between. CDR3 in amino acids: CASSKGGDSYNEQFF. CDR3 DNA: TGTGCCAGTAGTAAGGGCGGGGACTCCTACAATGAGCAGTTCTTC.

The gene calls are TRBV4-2 and TRBJ2-7, with 11 bases identical to TRBD2. Germline CDR1 and CDR2: LGHNA and YNFKEQ. The CDR3 spans 18 residues. Germline trimming cut 0 bases from V and 6 bases from J; bases unmatched to any gene: 13. This CDR3 reads CASSQELAGAKLGLEQYF. The CDR3 DNA is TGTGCCAGCAGCCAAGAACTAGCGGGAGCCAAATTGGGGCTCGAGCAGTACTTC.

CDR3 region: CASSPGPSGQPQHF. The DNA of the CDR3 is TGCGCCAGCAGCCCGGGACCGAGCGGTCAGCCCCAGCATTTT. The chain links TRBV5-1 to TRBJ1-5; the D gene is possibly TRBD1 (5 bases). The length of the CDR3 is 14 residues. V was cut by 4 bases and J by 6 bases, with 14 bases left in between. Per the germline V gene, CDR1 is SGHRS and CDR2 is YFSETQ.